The source of this T cell receptor (beta chain) is a study of T cell responses to AZD1222 COVID-19 vaccine. In the study overall: Pooling covered second doses at about 4 or about 12 weeks. Study-wide points: Sampling captured repertoires only after the peak T cell response. Possibly, clonal diversity was underestimated; donors were largely white British and included more females. Targeting of unmutated variant regions was reportedly seen in nearly half of spike-specific TCRs.

Libraries were prepared by immunoSEQ multiplex PCR; TCRdb keeps only in-frame clonotypes and omits some of them. In the table there are 100,000 to 120,000 clones, 65% to 85% of which are singletons. Trimming took 10 bases from V and 1 from J, leaving 10 bases between them. The CDR3 covers 12 residues. The V gene's germline CDR1 is MNHEY and CDR2 SVGAGI. Concerning this clone: Its matching antigen is unknown.

V is TRBV6-5 and J is TRBJ2-5; perhaps TRBD2 as D (6 bases). The sequence derives from an adult in good health. This sample comprised peripheral blood, obtained on day 0 of AZD1222 vaccination. The CDR3 region is CATGGVQETQYF. The CDR3, as DNA: TGTGCCACCGGCGGGGTCCAAGAGACCCAGTACTTC.